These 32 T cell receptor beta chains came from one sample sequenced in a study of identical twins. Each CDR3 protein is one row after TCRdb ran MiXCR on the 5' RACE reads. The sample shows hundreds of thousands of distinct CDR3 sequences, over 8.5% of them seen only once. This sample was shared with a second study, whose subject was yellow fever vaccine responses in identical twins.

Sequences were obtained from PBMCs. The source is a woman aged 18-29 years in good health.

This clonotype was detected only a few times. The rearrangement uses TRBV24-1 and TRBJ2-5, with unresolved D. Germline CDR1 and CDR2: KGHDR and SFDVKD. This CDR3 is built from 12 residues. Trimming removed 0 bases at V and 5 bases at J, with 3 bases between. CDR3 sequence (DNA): TGTGCCACCAGTGATTTGGATGAGACCCAGTACTTC. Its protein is CATSDLDETQYF.

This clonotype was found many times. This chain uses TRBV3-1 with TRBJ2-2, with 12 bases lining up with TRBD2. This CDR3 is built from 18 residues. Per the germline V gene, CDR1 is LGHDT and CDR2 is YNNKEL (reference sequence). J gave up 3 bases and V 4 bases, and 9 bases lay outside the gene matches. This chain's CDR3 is CASSLLTSGGTYTGELFF. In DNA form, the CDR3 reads TGTGCCAGCAGCCTCCTGACTAGCGGGGGAACCTACACCGGGGAGCTGTTTTTT.

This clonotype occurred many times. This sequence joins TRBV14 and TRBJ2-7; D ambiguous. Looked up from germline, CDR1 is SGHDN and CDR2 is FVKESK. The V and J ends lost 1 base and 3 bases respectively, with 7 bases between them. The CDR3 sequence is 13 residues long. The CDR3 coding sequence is TGTGCCAGCAGCCAAGTGGTCGGCTACGAGCAGTACTTC. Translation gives CASSQVVGYEQYF. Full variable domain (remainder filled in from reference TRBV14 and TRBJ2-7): EAGVTQFPSHSVIEKGQTVTLRCDPISGHDNLYWYRRVMGKEIKFLLHFVKESKQDESGMPNNRFLAERTGGTYSTLKVQPAELEDSGVYFCASSQVVGYEQYFGPGTRLTVT.

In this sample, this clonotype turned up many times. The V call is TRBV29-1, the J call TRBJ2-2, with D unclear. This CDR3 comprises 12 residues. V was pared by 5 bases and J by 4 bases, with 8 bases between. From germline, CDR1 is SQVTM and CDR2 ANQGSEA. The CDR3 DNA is TGCAGCGTTCACGACGGCACCGGGGAGCTGTTTTTT. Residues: CSVHDGTGELFF.

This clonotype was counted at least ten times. The DNA for the CDR3 is TGTGCCAGCAGCCCCCTGGGGAGTGTCACAGATACGCAGTATTTT. Amino acid sequence: CASSPLGSVTDTQYF. This chain connects TRBV4-2 to TRBJ2-3; possibly TRBD2 for D (5 bases). With 4 bases removed from V and 2 bases from J, the gap between germline ends came to 13 bases. Germline-derived CDR1 and CDR2 are LGHNA and YNFKEQ. The CDR3 sequence is 15 residues long.

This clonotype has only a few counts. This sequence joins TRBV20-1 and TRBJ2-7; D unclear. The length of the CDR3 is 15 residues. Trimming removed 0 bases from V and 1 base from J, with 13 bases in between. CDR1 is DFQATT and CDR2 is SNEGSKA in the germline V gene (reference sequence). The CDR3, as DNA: TGCAGTGCTAGAGATTTAGCTGAAGGGTCCTACGAGCAGTACTTC. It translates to CSARDLAEGSYEQYF.

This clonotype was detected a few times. The CDR3 loop reads CASSQPGQVLNSPLHF. The CDR3 DNA follows: TGCGCCAGCAGCCAGCCGGGACAGGTTTTAAATTCACCCCTCCACTTT. The V gene is TRBV4-1, the J gene TRBJ1-6, with 8 bases aligning to TRBD1. Germline V gene data show CDR1 as MGHRA and CDR2 as YSYEKL. Trimming removed 3 bases from V and 7 bases from J; junction bases left unmatched: 8. The CDR3 is 16 amino acids.

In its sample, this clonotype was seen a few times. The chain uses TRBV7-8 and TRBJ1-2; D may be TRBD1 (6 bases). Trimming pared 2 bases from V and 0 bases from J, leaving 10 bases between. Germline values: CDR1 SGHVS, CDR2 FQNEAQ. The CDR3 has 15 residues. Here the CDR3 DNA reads TGTGCCAGCAGCTTATTCGACAGGACTAACTATGGCTACACCTTC. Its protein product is CASSLFDRTNYGYTF.

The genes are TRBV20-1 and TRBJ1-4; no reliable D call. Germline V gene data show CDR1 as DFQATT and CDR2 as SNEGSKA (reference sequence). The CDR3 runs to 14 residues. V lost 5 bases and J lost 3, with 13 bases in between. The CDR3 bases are TGCAGTGCTCCCAGGCGAACGGCTAATGAAAAACTGTTTTTT. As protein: CSAPRRTANEKLFF.

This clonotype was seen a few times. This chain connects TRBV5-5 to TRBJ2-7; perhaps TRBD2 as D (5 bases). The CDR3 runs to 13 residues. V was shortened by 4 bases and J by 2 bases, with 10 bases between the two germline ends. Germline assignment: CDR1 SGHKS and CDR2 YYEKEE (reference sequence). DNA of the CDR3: TGTGCCAGCAGCGAAGCGGAGCCCTACGAGCAGTACTTC. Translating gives CASSEAEPYEQYF.

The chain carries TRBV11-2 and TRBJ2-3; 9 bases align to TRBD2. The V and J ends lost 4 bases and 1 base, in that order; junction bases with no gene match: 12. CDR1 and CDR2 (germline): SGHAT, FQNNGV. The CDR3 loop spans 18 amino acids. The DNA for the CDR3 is TGTGCCAGCAGCTCCAAGAGCGCGGGGGGGCTCGGCACAGATACGCAGTATTTT. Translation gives CASSSKSAGGLGTDTQYF.

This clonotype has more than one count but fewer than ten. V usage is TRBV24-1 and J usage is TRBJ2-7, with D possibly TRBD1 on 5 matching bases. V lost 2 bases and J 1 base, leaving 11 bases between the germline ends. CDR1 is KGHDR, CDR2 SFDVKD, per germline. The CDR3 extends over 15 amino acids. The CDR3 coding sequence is TGTGCCACCAGTGATTCCTCACAGGTATCCTACGAGCAGTACTTC. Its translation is CATSDSSQVSYEQYF.

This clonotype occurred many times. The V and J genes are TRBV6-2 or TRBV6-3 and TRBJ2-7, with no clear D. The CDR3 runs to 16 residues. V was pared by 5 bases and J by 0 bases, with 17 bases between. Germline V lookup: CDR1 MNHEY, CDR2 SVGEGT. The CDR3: CASSRHKGSSSYEQYF. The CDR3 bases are TGTGCCAGCAGTCGCCACAAGGGTTCCAGCTCCTACGAGCAGTACTTC.

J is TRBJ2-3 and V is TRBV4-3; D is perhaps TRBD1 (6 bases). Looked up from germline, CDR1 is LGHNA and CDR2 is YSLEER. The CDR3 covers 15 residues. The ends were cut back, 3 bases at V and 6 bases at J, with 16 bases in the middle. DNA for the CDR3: TGCGCCAGCAGCCAGCGAGGGACAACGGGGGATACGCAGTATTTT. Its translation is CASSQRGTTGDTQYF.

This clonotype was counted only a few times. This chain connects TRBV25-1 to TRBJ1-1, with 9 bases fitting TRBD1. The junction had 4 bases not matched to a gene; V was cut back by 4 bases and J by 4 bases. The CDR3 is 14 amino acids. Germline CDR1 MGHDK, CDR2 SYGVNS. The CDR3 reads CASSAQGASTEAFF. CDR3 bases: TGTGCCAGCAGTGCACAGGGGGCGAGCACTGAAGCTTTCTTT.

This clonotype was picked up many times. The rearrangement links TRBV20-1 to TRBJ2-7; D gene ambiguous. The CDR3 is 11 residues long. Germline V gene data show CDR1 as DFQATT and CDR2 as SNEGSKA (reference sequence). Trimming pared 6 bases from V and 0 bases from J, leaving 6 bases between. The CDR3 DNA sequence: TGCAGTGCGAGTCCCTCCTACGAGCAGTACTTC. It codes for CSASPSYEQYF.

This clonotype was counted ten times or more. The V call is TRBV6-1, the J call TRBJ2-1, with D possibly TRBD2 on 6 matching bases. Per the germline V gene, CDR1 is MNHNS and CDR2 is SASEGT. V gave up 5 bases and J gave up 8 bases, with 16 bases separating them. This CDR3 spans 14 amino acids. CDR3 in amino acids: CASSPGGVSDEQFF. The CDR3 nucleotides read TGTGCCAGCAGTCCAGGCGGGGTTTCGGATGAGCAGTTCTTC.

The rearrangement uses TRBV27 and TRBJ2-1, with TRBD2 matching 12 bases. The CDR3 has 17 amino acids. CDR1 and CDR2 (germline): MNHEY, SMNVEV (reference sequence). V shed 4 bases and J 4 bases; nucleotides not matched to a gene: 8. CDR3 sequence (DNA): TGTGCCAGCAGTTCCACTAGCGGGAGGATCGGTTACAATGAGCAGTTCTTC. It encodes CASSSTSGRIGYNEQFF.

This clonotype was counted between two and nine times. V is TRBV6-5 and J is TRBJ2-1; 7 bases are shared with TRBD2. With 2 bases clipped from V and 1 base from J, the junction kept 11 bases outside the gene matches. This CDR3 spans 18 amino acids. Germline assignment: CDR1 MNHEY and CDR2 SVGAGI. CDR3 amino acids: CASSYGGSGITSYNEQFF. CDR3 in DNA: TGTGCCAGCAGTTACGGGGGGAGCGGGATAACGTCCTACAATGAGCAGTTCTTC.

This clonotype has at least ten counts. The CDR3, as DNA: TGTGCCAGCAGGAGAGAAGGCGGGGGCGAAGAGACCCAGTACTTC. Translation: CASRREGGGEETQYF. The chain links TRBV3-1 to TRBJ2-5; a weak D match, TRBD2 (7 bases). Germline CDR1 and CDR2: LGHDT and YNNKEL (reference sequence). Trimming pared 6 bases from V and 3 bases from J, leaving 17 bases between. The CDR3 runs 15 residues.

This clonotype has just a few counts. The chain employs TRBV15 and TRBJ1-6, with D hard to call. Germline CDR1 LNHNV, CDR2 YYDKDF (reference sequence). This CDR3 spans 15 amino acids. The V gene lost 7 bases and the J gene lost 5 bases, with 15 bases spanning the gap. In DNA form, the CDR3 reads TGTGCCACCACTAGATCTGACATTGATAATTCACCCCTCCACTTT. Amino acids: CATTRSDIDNSPLHF.

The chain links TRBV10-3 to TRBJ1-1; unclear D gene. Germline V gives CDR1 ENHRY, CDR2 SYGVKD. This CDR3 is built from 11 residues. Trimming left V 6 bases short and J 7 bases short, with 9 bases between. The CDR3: CAISRTFEAFF. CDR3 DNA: TGTGCCATCAGCCGGACGTTTGAAGCTTTCTTT.

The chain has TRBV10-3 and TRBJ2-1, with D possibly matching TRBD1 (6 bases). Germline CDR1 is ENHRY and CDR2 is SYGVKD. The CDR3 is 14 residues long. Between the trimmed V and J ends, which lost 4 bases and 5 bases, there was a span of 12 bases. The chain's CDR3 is CAISVQGLNNEQFF. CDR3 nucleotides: TGTGCCATCAGTGTGCAGGGGCTTAACAATGAGCAGTTCTTC.

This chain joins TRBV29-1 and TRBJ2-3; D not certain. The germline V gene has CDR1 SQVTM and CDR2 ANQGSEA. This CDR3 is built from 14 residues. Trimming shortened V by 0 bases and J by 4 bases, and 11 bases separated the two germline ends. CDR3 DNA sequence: TGCAGCGTTGAAGACACCCACTCCTCAGATACGCAGTATTTT. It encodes CSVEDTHSSDTQYF.

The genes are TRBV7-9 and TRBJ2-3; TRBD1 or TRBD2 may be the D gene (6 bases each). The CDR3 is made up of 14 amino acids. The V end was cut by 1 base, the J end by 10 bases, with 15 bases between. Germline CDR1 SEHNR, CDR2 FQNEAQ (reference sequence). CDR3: CASSLVYGGSAQYF. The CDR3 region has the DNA TGTGCCAGCAGCTTAGTTTACGGGGGCTCCGCGCAGTATTTT.

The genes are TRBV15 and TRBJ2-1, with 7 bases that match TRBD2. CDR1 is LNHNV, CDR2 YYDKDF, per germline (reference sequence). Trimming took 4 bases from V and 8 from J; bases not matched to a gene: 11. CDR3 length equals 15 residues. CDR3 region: CATSMVSGGWDEQFF. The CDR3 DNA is TGTGCCACCAGCATGGTATCGGGGGGTTGGGATGAGCAGTTCTTC.

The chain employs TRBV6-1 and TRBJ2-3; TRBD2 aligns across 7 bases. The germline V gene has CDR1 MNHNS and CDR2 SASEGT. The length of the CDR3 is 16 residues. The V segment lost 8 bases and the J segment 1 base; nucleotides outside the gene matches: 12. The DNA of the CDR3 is TGTGCCAGCGTGGGGGGGGATCTCGGCCGCACAGATACGCAGTATTTT. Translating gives CASVGGDLGRTDTQYF.

CDR3 in amino acids: CASSTMSLDEQFF. CDR3 sequence (DNA): TGTGCCAGCAGCACCATGAGCTTGGATGAGCAGTTCTTC. The chain joins TRBV7-3 to TRBJ2-1; D not certain. V lost 5 bases, J lost 8 bases, and 13 bases lay in between. This CDR3 has 13 amino acids. From germline, CDR1 is SGHTA and CDR2 FQGTGA.

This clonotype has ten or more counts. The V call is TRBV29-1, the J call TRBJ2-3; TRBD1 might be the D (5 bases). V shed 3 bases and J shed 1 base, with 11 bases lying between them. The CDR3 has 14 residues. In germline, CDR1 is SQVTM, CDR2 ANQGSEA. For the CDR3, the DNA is TGCAGCGTTGAGTTTTCGACAGGCACAGATACGCAGTATTTT. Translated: CSVEFSTGTDTQYF.

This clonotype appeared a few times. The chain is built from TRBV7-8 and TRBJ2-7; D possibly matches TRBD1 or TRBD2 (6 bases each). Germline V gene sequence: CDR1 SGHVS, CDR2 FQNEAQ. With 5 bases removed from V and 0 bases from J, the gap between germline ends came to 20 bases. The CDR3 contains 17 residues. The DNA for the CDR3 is TGTGCCAGCAGCCCGAGACGGACGCGGGACAACTCCTACGAGCAGTACTTC. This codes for CASSPRRTRDNSYEQYF.

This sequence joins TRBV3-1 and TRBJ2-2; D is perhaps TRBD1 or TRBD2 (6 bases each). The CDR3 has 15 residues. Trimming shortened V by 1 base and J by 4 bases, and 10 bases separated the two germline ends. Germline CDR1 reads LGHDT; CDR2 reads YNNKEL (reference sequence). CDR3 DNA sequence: TGTGCCAGCAGCCAAGCGGGGGCGGGCACCGGGGAGCTGTTTTTT. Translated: CASSQAGAGTGELFF. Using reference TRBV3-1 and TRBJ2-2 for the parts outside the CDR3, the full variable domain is DTAVSQTPKYLVTQMGNDKSIKCEQNLGHDTMYWYKQDSKKFLKIMFSYNNKELIINETVPNRFSPKSPDKAHLNLHINSLELGDSAVYFCASSQAGAGTGELFFGEGSRLTVL.

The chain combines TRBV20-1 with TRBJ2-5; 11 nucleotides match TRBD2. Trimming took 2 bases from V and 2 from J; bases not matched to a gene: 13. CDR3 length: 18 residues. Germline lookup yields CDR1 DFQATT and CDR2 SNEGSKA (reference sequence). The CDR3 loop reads CSARRSSGGNPPQETQYF. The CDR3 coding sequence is TGCAGTGCTAGACGGTCTAGCGGGGGGAACCCCCCTCAAGAGACCCAGTACTTC.